This is a list of T cell receptor beta chains from one sample in a study of shared clonotypes between healthy human individuals. The data were produced by immunoSEQ multiplex PCR, yet TCRdb's version contains in-frame clones alone and is incomplete. The repertoire holds 2 million to 2.5 million clones, with more than 85% as singletons. The sample comprised naive CD4+ T cells from PBMCs. These receptors all stem from a man aged 18 to 29 in good health. Some clones in this sample may be carry-over from other donors' samples. Both conserved end residues are part of each CDR3. D genes are given only for firm matches.

d_call: TRBD1
j_call: TRBJ1-1
v_call: TRBV30
cdr3_nt: TGTGCCGGGACGATCTTAACAGGGGTCACTGAAGCTTTCTTT
cdr3_aa: CAGTILTGVTEAFF

d_call: -
j_call: TRBJ1-1
v_call: TRBV28
cdr3_nt: TGTGCCAGCAGTCCCGGGGTCAGTGAAGCTTTCTTT
cdr3_aa: CASSPGVSEAFF

d_call: -
j_call: TRBJ1-4
v_call: TRBV29-1
cdr3_nt: TGCAGCGTTGAGGTCAGGGACATTTCCGCAAAACTGTTTTTT
cdr3_aa: CSVEVRDISAKLFF

d_call: TRBD1
j_call: TRBJ1-3
v_call: TRBV7-2
cdr3_nt: TGTGCCAGCAGCCGGGGACAGGGGAGGTCTGGAAACACCATATATTTT
cdr3_aa: CASSRGQGRSGNTIYF

d_call: -
j_call: TRBJ2-1
v_call: TRBV9
cdr3_nt: TGTGCCAGCAGCCCTTCCGGGACAGCGGGGAATGAGCAGTTCTTC
cdr3_aa: CASSPSGTAGNEQFF

d_call: TRBD1
j_call: TRBJ1-5
v_call: TRBV18
cdr3_nt: TGTGCCAGCTCACCCGGGACAGGGGGCAATCAGCCCCAGCATTTT
cdr3_aa: CASSPGTGGNQPQHF

d_call: -
j_call: TRBJ1-5
v_call: TRBV28
cdr3_nt: TGTGCCACCAAACAGGGAGGAAGTCAGCCCCAGCATTTT
cdr3_aa: CATKQGGSQPQHF

d_call: TRBD2
j_call: TRBJ2-1
v_call: TRBV19
cdr3_nt: TGTGCCAGTAGTACAGTAGCGGGGCCGTCGGGGCAGTTCTTC
cdr3_aa: CASSTVAGPSGQFF

d_call: TRBD1
j_call: TRBJ2-7
v_call: TRBV18
cdr3_nt: TGTGCCAGCTCATCTTCCGGGACAGCTAGGTACGAGCAGTACTTC
cdr3_aa: CASSSSGTARYEQYF

d_call: -
j_call: TRBJ1-6
v_call: TRBV2
cdr3_nt: TGTGCCAGCAGTGTTCCGGGGAATTCACCCCTCCACTTT
cdr3_aa: CASSVPGNSPLHF